These 3 T cell receptor beta chains were all obtained from the same sample, sequenced in a study of monozygotic twins with inflammatory bowel disease. No DNA is given; TCRdb re-called the 5' RACE reads and lists each CDR3 protein once. The sample table includes 300,000 to 400,000 distinct CDR3 sequences. Input material: blood. These receptors came from a human donor with ulcerative colitis or Crohn's disease, or a healthy co-twin of an affected twin (not recorded which).

This chain uses TRBV24-1 with TRBJ2-3; with no DNA, the TCRdb D assignment of TRBD1 cannot be verified. The CDR3 length is 15 residues. The V gene's germline CDR1 is KGHDR and CDR2 SFDVKD. Here the CDR3 reads CATSRQGLSTDTQYF.

The chain combines TRBV3-1 with TRBJ1-4. The V gene's germline CDR1 is LGHDT and CDR2 YNNKEL (reference sequence). This CDR3 comprises 16 residues. CDR3 sequence reads: CASSDKHVGTNEKLFF.

The V gene is TRBV5-1, the J gene TRBJ2-1; TCRdb selects TRBD2, and the lack of DNA leaves this call unchecked. This CDR3 is built from 13 residues. Looked up from germline, CDR1 is SGHRS and CDR2 is YFSETQ. CDR3 sequence reads: CASSEGTHNEQFF.